This TCR beta chain comes out of a study of T-cell memory formation after mild COVID-19. For the study at large: The study found TCR clusters largely donor specific.

5'RACE primed from the constant segment yielded TCR alpha and TCR beta cDNA libraries bearing sample barcodes and UMIs. MiXCR, run by TCRdb on the 5' RACE reads, gives a single entry per CDR3 protein. The data contain more than 300,000 distinct CDR3 sequences, roughly 13% of them singletons. Overall study findings and caveats: There was a balanced CD4/CD8 profile in clones contracting day 15 to 85, and later expanders leaned CD4+. The authors left the SARS-CoV-2 specificity of second-wave clones peaking on day 37 unconfirmed.

Of note for this clonotype: Its antigen is unknown.

The receptor was derived from a man younger than 35 who had mild COVID-19 (a few samples of this study predate the infection). Cell type and time point are not known. Sequencing was done on a sample of PBMCs or a T cell subset sorted from them (not recorded which).

CDR3 coding DNA: TGCAGTGTCATAACCGGGGAGAACTATGGCTACACCTTC. Translating gives CSVITGENYGYTF. This chain joins TRBV20-1 and TRBJ1-2; no firm D call. V was trimmed by 7 bases and J by 2 bases, leaving 14 bases between them. The CDR3 contains 13 residues. Germline V gene data show CDR1 as DFQATT and CDR2 as SNEGSKA (reference sequence).